Given below is one T cell receptor (beta chain) in context. Clones were sequenced by immunoSEQ multiplex PCR, and TCRdb holds only the in-frame ones, with some missing. The sample has some 71,000 clones; approximately 91% are singletons. The sample is drawn from a study of T cell changes during pregnancy in multiple sclerosis. CDR3 size: 14 residues. From germline, CDR1 is LNHDA and CDR2 SQIVND (reference sequence). V was pared by 3 bases and J by 1 base, with 3 bases of the junction left unmatched. The receptor was derived from a female donor with multiple sclerosis, enrolled in a pregnancy study. The chain recombines TRBV19 with TRBJ2-7, with 7 bases that match TRBD1. This specimen was peripheral blood, taken in the third trimester of pregnancy. In DNA, the CDR3 is TGTGCCAGTAGTATTAGACAGGGTTCCTACGAGCAGTACTTC. Protein product: CASSIRQGSYEQYF.